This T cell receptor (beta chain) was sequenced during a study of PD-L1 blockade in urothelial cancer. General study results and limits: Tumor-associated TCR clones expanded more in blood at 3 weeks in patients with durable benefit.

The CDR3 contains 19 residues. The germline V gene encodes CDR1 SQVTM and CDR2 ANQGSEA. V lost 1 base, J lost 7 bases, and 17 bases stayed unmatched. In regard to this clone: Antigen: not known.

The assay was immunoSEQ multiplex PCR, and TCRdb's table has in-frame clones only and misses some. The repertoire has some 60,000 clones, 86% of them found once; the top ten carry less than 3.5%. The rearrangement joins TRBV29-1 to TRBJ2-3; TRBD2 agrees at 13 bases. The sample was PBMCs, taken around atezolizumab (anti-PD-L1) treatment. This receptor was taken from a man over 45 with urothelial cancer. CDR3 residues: CSVEAPPGLAGRGGYTQYF. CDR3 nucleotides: TGCAGCGTTGAAGCCCCGCCGGGACTAGCGGGAAGGGGGGGGTATACGCAGTATTTT.